Presented here are 21 T cell receptor beta chains from one specimen sequenced in a study of T cells in Graves' hyperthyroidism and ophthalmopathy. Template material for amplifying TCR beta CDR3 regions consisted of RNA transcripts. When the TCR CDR3 underwent first-round RT-PCR, the HTBI primer set was used. TCRdb used MiXCR to reprocess the multiplex PCR reads, holding one entry per CDR3 protein. The sample shows over 650,000 distinct CDR3 sequences, around 17% of them seen only once. Sequencing was performed on blood. Receptors originate from a man in his late teens or twenties with Graves' hyperthyroidism.

This clonotype occurred many times. The chain recombines TRBV29-1 with TRBJ2-1, with D possibly being TRBD1 or TRBD2 (5 bases each). CDR3 size: 12 residues. Trimming pared 7 bases from V and 8 bases from J, leaving 15 bases between. CDR1 and CDR2 from the germline V gene are SQVTM and ANQGSEA. CDR3 sequence: CSAGTQMDEQFF. CDR3 sequence (DNA): TGCAGCGCTGGGACCCAGATGGATGAGCAGTTCTTC.

This clonotype was observed a few times. The V call is TRBV7-6, the J call TRBJ2-7; D is perhaps TRBD2 (5 bases). The length of the CDR3 is 15 residues. Between the trimmed V and J ends, which lost 1 base and 3 bases, there was a span of 13 bases. Germline-derived CDR1 and CDR2 are SGHVS and FNYEAQ. CDR3 amino acids: CASSLGRTSHYEQYF. CDR3 nucleotide sequence: TGTGCCAGCAGCTTAGGACGGACTTCCCACTACGAGCAGTACTTC.

The chain combines TRBV5-5 with TRBJ2-7, with a tentative D call TRBD1 (5 bases). The CDR3 totals 15 residues. Trimming removed 4 bases from V and 2 bases from J, with 16 bases in between. CDR1 is SGHKS and CDR2 is YYEKEE in the germline V gene (reference sequence). The CDR3 DNA is TGTGCCAGCAGCCGCCTCTCGGACATTACCTACGAGCAGTACTTC. This gives the protein CASSRLSDITYEQYF.

This clonotype has at least ten counts. The rearrangement joins TRBV12-3 or TRBV12-4 to TRBJ2-1; 15 bases agree with TRBD2. This CDR3 has 18 amino acids. With 5 bases clipped from V and 0 bases from J, the junction kept 5 bases outside the gene matches. The CDR3 loop is CASSPGTSGRSSYNEQFF. The DNA of the CDR3 is TGTGCCAGCAGTCCGGGGACTAGCGGGAGGAGCTCCTACAATGAGCAGTTCTTC.

The V and J genes are TRBV7-9 and TRBJ2-5; D perhaps matches TRBD1 (6 bases). V lost 4 bases, J lost 5 bases, and 17 bases lay in between. The CDR3 spans 15 residues. From germline, CDR1 is SEHNR and CDR2 FQNEAQ (reference sequence). The CDR3 bases are TGTGCCAGCAGCTCGAGAAACAGGGACGGGGAGACCCAGTACTTC. Translation: CASSSRNRDGETQYF.

This clonotype was detected a few times. The J gene is TRBJ2-7, the V gene TRBV29-1; no reliable D call. Germline CDR1 and CDR2: SQVTM and ANQGSEA. Trimming removed 5 bases from V and 0 bases from J, with 8 bases in between. The CDR3 runs 12 residues. CDR3 sequence (DNA): TGCAGCGTTCTAGGCACCTCCTACGAGCAGTACTTC. Amino acids: CSVLGTSYEQYF.

The CDR3 here is CSATDPPHEQYF. The CDR3, as DNA: TGCAGTGCTACGGACCCCCCCCACGAGCAGTACTTC. This chain uses TRBV20-1 with TRBJ2-7, with no clear D. This CDR3 contains 12 residues. V was trimmed by 4 bases and J by 5 bases, leaving 12 bases between them. Germline V CDR1 and CDR2: DFQATT, SNEGSKA (reference sequence).

This clonotype was seen repeatedly, ten times or more. The V and J genes are TRBV12-3 or TRBV12-4 and TRBJ2-7, with 12 bases matching TRBD2. V dropped 6 bases and J dropped 7; count of bases not matched to a gene: 10. The CDR3 covers 15 residues. The CDR3 DNA follows: TGTGCCAGCAGATCCCTAGCGGGAGGGCCTCTTGAGCAGTACTTC. Protein sequence: CASRSLAGGPLEQYF.

In this sample, this clonotype turned up many times. V usage is TRBV15 and J usage is TRBJ2-3; no firm D call. Germline V lookup: CDR1 LNHNV, CDR2 YYDKDF (reference sequence). This CDR3 is 14 amino acids long. V lost 0 bases to trimming and J lost 4 bases, with 8 bases between them. The DNA for the CDR3 is TGTGCCACCAGCAGAGATCCGGGTTCAGATACGCAGTATTTT. As protein: CATSRDPGSDTQYF.

There are a few counts of this clonotype. The gene calls are TRBV9 and TRBJ2-3; TRBD2 agrees at 9 bases. Germline assignment: CDR1 SGDLS and CDR2 YYNGEE. The CDR3 extends over 15 amino acids. Germline trimming cut 0 bases from V and 12 bases from J; bases unmatched to any gene: 11. The CDR3 DNA reads TGTGCCAGCAGCGTAGACGGACTACTAGCGGGCATTCAGTATTTT. Residues: CASSVDGLLAGIQYF.

The chain has TRBV6-2 or TRBV6-3 and TRBJ2-3; 7 bases fit TRBD2. Germline lookup yields CDR1 MNHEY and CDR2 SVGEGT. The CDR3 sequence is 16 residues long. J was trimmed by 2 bases and V by 2 bases; bases with no gene match: 7. The CDR3 loop reads CASSYAGRTNTDTQYF. For the CDR3, the DNA is TGTGCCAGCAGTTACGCCGGGAGGACGAACACAGATACGCAGTATTTT.

This clonotype was observed many times. The chain has TRBV11-3 and TRBJ2-3; weak D call: TRBD1 (5 bases). The CDR3 is 16 residues long. Per the germline V gene, CDR1 is SGHNT and CDR2 is YENEEA. Trimming pared 5 bases from V and 0 bases from J, leaving 15 bases between. The CDR3 DNA follows: TGTGCCAGCAGCCCTAGACAGCATTCTAGCACAGATACGCAGTATTTT. It encodes CASSPRQHSSTDTQYF.

This clonotype was detected ten times or more. The J gene is TRBJ1-2, the V gene TRBV10-2; D is possibly TRBD1 (6 bases). Germline V gene sequence: CDR1 WSHSY, CDR2 SAAADI. This CDR3 has 14 residues. V lost 3 bases to trimming and J lost 3 bases, with 11 bases between them. The CDR3 sequence: CASSDTAGDYGYTF. The CDR3 DNA reads TGCGCCAGCAGTGATACGGCAGGGGACTATGGCTACACCTTC.

The CDR3 loop reads CASSPQREGLDTQYF. The CDR3 nucleotides read TGTGCCAGCAGTCCCCAGCGGGAGGGCCTGGATACGCAGTATTTT. The J gene is TRBJ2-3, the V gene TRBV12-3 or TRBV12-4; 10 positions match TRBD2. J lost 6 bases, V lost 5 bases, and 8 bases had no gene match. This CDR3 is built from 15 residues.

This clonotype occurred many times. The rearrangement joins TRBV18 to TRBJ2-1; no definite D call. The V end was cut by 1 base, the J end by 2 bases, with 15 bases between. Germline V CDR1 and CDR2: KGHSH, LQKENI. The CDR3 has 17 amino acids. The CDR3 coding sequence is TGTGCCAGCTCACCACGGCGGAGCCTCTATCCCTACAATGAGCAGTTCTTC. This sequence encodes CASSPRRSLYPYNEQFF.

V usage is TRBV7-9 and J usage is TRBJ2-7, with D uncertain. V lost 4 bases to trimming and J lost 5 bases, with 12 bases between them. The CDR3 is 13 residues long. CDR1 is SEHNR and CDR2 is FQNEAQ in the germline V gene (reference sequence). The DNA for the CDR3 is TGTGCCAGCAGCTCGTCTACGTTTAACGAGCAGTACTTC. It is translated as CASSSSTFNEQYF.

The genes are TRBV10-3 and TRBJ2-2, with 7 bases matching TRBD2. Germline V gene sequence: CDR1 ENHRY, CDR2 SYGVKD. The CDR3 totals 14 residues. V trimming: 8 bases; J trimming: 3 bases; junction bases outside the gene matches: 6. CDR3 DNA: TGTGCCATCGGTCAGCGGGGCGACACCGGGGAGCTGTTTTTT. Translated, it gives CAIGQRGDTGELFF.

Concerning this clonotype: A much larger clone lies a single base off, so this may be a read error. This chain joins TRBV2 and TRBJ2-2, with 15 bases matching TRBD2. Trimming at V came to 10 bases and at J to 2 bases, leaving 11 bases not matched to a gene. The V gene's germline CDR1 is SNHLY and CDR2 FYNNEI. The CDR3 contains 18 residues. In DNA form, the CDR3 reads TGTGCCACTCCAACCGGGACTAGCGGGAGGACAAACACCGGGGAGCTGTTTTTT. Residues: CATPTGTSGRTNTGELFF. Based on the CDR3 plus reference TRBV2 and TRBJ2-2, the full variable domain is EPEVTQTPSHQVTQMGQEVILRCVPISNHLYFYWYRQILGQKVEFLVSFYNNEISEKSEIFDDQFSVERPDGSNFTLKIRSTKLEDSAMYFCATPTGTSGRTNTGELFFGEGSRLTVL.

On this clonotype itself: A much larger clonotype is one base distant, so this may be a read error. V usage is TRBV18 and J usage is TRBJ1-2; D is uncertain. The length of the CDR3 is 15 residues. The V gene's germline CDR1 is KGHSH and CDR2 LQKENI. CDR3 region: CASSPQGGPNNGYTF. The CDR3 bases are TGTGCCAGCTCACCACAGGGTGGCCCTAACAATGGCTACACCTTC.

The chain combines TRBV7-8 with TRBJ2-5; unclear D gene. The V end was cut by 5 bases, the J end by 4 bases, with 14 bases between. The germline V gene encodes CDR1 SGHVS and CDR2 FQNEAQ. This CDR3 comprises 14 residues. CDR3 sequence reads: CASSGEGIGETQYF. The CDR3 nucleotides are TGTGCCAGCAGCGGTGAAGGGATCGGAGAGACCCAGTACTTC.

This clonotype was counted a few times. The chain combines TRBV12-3 or TRBV12-4 with TRBJ2-7; 10 positions match TRBD2. The CDR3 consists of 15 residues. V lost 3 bases to trimming and J lost 1 base; unmatched junction nucleotides: 3. The CDR3, as DNA: TGTGCCAGCAGTTTGGGGACTAGCGCTTCCTACGAGCAGTACTTC. Protein product: CASSLGTSASYEQYF.